What follows are 5 T cell receptor beta chains derived from one specimen sequenced in a study of identical twins. A single record per CDR3 protein comes from TCRdb applying MiXCR to the 5' RACE reads. The repertoire holds under 250,000 distinct CDR3 sequences, about 7.5% seen once, with about 2% in the top ten. In addition, the sample was reused for a study of yellow fever vaccine responses in identical twins.

The specimen sequenced was memory (CD45RO+) T cells sorted from blood. The receptor set was obtained from a woman aged 18-29 years in good health.

This sequence joins TRBV6-1 and TRBJ1-5, with D unclear. Trimming removed 6 bases at V and 2 bases at J, with 11 bases between. This CDR3 comprises 14 residues. Germline V gives CDR1 MNHNS, CDR2 SASEGT. CDR3 region: CASSSGGGNQPQHF. As DNA, the CDR3 is TGTGCCAGCAGCTCGGGCGGGGGCAATCAGCCCCAGCATTTT.

This clonotype was recorded many times. The chain has TRBV12-3 or TRBV12-4 and TRBJ1-4, with a weak D call TRBD1 (6 bases). V was trimmed by 6 bases and J by 4 bases, leaving 12 bases between them. The CDR3 runs to 14 residues. The CDR3 loop reads CASSFKGGNEKLFF. CDR3 coding DNA: TGTGCCAGCAGCTTCAAGGGGGGTAATGAAAAACTGTTTTTT.

This clonotype was observed a few times. CDR3 DNA: TGTGCCAGCAGCCAAGAATTCCGATACGAGCAGTACTTC. This codes for CASSQEFRYEQYF. The chain has TRBV4-2 and TRBJ2-7; D is uncertain. The germline V gene has CDR1 LGHNA and CDR2 YNFKEQ. This CDR3 contains 13 residues. V was pared by 0 bases and J by 4 bases, with 7 bases between.

This clonotype has a handful of counts. V is TRBV20-1 and J is TRBJ2-7, with TRBD1 as a possible D gene (5 bases). With 6 bases removed from V and 7 bases from J, the gap between germline ends came to 10 bases. CDR3 size: 10 residues. Germline lookup yields CDR1 DFQATT and CDR2 SNEGSKA (reference sequence). CDR3 sequence reads: CSATRQEQYF. The CDR3 DNA sequence: TGCAGTGCAACCCGACAGGAGCAGTACTTC.

This chain uses TRBV20-1 with TRBJ2-5; the match to TRBD1 covers 10 bases. The trim removed 0 bases at V and 4 bases at J, leaving 5 bases unmatched. Germline CDR1 and CDR2: DFQATT and SNEGSKA (reference sequence). CDR3 length equals 15 residues. The CDR3 sequence: CSARDGDRGRETQYF. The DNA for the CDR3 is TGCAGTGCTAGAGATGGGGACAGGGGTCGAGAGACCCAGTACTTC.